Listed here is a single T cell receptor (beta chain). These data come from a study of blood T cell repertoires in COVID-19. Study details: The cDNA or gDNA used as material had been derived from T cells, B-cell-depleted T cells, or PBMCs.

Participants were aged roughly 18 to 100 years from approximately 24 US areas. Before being deemed recovered, Cohort 3 donors had two negative PCRs, clearance, or symptom resolution. The germline V and J ends were trimmed by 0 bases and 5 bases, with 16 bases remaining between them. CDR1 is MNHEY, CDR2 SMNVEV, per germline (reference sequence). The CDR3 is made up of 16 amino acids. Source study methods: Reference gene primer amplification gave estimated nucleated cell counts. Generated by immunoSEQ multiplex PCR, the TCRdb table keeps only in-frame clones and is missing some. The DNA gave D and trimming, while V, J and clone size come from that table. The profile shows 150,000 to 200,000 clones, roughly 90% of them singletons.

Source material: PBMCs or T cells enriched from blood (not recorded which). This receptor was identified in a woman aged 18-29 years who had recovered from COVID-19. The chain recombines TRBV27 with TRBJ2-5; tentatively, D is TRBD1 (5 bases). The CDR3 loop reads CASSLSPVWGDETQYF. The CDR3 nucleotides read TGTGCCAGCAGTTTATCTCCCGTGTGGGGCGATGAGACCCAGTACTTC.